This T cell receptor beta chain was observed in a study of blood T cell repertoires in COVID-19. Study-level information: The United States, Italy and Spain were the sources of the acute and convalescent COVID-19 samples. The analysed material was cDNA or gDNA that came from T cells, B-cell-depleted T cells, or PBMCs.

In the case of this clone: Other DNA sequences of this sample code for an identical CDR3.

V lost 5 bases to trimming and J lost 2 bases, with 9 bases between them. CDR3 length: 13 residues. Per the original data handling: Amplification of reference gene primers provided the estimated nucleated cell counts. Measured with immunoSEQ multiplex PCR; TCRdb has only the in-frame clones, and not every one. That table supplies the V and J calls and clone size; D and trimming were determined from the DNA. The sample holds roughly 230,000 clones, 83% seen once. The chain links TRBV12-3 or TRBV12-4 to TRBJ1-2, with D possibly being TRBD1 (5 bases). The sequence derives from a man aged 35 to 55 with active or convalescent COVID-19. The sequenced sample was peripheral blood. The CDR3 DNA reads as TGTGCCAGCAGTCTCGACAGAAACTATGGCTACACCTTC. This encodes CASSLDRNYGYTF.